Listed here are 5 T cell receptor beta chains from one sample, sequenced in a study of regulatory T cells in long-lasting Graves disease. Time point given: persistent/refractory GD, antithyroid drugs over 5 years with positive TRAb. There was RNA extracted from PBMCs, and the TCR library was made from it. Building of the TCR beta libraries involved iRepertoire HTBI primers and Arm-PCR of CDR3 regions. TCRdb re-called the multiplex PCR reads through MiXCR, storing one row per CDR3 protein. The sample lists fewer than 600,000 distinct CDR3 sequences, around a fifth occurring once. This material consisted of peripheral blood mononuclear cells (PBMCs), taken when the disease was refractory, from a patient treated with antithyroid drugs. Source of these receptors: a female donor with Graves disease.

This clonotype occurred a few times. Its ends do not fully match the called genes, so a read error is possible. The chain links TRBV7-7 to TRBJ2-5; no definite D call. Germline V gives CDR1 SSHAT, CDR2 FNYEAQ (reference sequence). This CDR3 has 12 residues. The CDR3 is CASSVDLETQYF. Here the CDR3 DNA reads TGTGCTAGCAGCGTGGACCTAGAGACCCAGTACTTC.

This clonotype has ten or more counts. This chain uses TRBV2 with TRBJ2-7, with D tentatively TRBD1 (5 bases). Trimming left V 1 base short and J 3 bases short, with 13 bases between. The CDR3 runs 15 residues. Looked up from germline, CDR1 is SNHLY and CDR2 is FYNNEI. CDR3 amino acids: CASSEENGQNYEQYF. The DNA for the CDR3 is TGTGCCAGCAGTGAAGAGAACGGACAAAACTACGAGCAGTACTTC.

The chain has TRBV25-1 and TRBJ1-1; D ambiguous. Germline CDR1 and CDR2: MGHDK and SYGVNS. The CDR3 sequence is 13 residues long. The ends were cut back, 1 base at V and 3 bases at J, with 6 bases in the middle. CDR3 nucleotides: TGTGCCAGCAGTGAATTCGAGTACACTGAAGCTTTCTTT. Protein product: CASSEFEYTEAFF.

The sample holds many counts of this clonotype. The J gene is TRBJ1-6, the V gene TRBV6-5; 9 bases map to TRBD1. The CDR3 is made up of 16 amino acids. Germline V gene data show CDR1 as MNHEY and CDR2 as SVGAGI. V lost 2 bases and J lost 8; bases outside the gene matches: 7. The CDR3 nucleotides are TGTGCCAGCAGTTACGCCGGGGGACAGGGACATTCACCCCTCCACTTT. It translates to CASSYAGGQGHSPLHF.

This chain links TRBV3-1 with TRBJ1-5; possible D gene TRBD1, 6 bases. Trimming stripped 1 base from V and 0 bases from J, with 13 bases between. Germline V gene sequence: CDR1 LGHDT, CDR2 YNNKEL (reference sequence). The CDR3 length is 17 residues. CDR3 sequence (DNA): TGTGCCAGCAGCCAAGGATTACCAGGGGTTAGCAATCAGCCCCAGCATTTT. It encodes CASSQGLPGVSNQPQHF.